The clone carrying this T cell receptor (beta chain) showed up just a few times. These data originate in a study of T cell repertoires in cytomegalovirus infection. TCRdb itself ran the reads through MiXCR, one entry per CDR3 protein. The table has fewer than 550,000 distinct CDR3 sequences, roughly 30% seen once; the top ten hold roughly 13%. Germline CDR1 is MNHNY and CDR2 is SVGAGI (reference sequence). V lost 5 bases to trimming and J lost 5 bases, with 13 bases between them. The CDR3 has 13 amino acids. Specimen: PBMCs. The rearrangement links TRBV6-6 to TRBJ2-7; no clear D gene. The origin of this receptor is a human donor in good health (CMV status not recorded). Some clones in this sample may be carry-over from other donors' samples. CDR3 nucleotides: TGTGCCAGCAGTCCGCCCCTCCTGGACGAGCAGTACTTC. It is translated as CASSPPLLDEQYF.